The T cell receptor beta chain described here comes from a study of CD8 T cells in ankylosing spondylitis. The CDR3 is 16 residues long. Germline CDR1 is ENHRY and CDR2 is SYGVKD. Trimming took 0 bases from V and 7 from J; bases not matched to a gene: 5. TCRdb ran MiXCR on the 5' RACE reads and lists one entry per CDR3 protein. Altogether 250,000 or so distinct CDR3 sequences are present, approximately 24% being singletons, with the ten largest covering approximately 0.61%. Sequenced input: blood, either unsorted or a sorted T cell fraction (not recorded which). This sequence joins TRBV10-3 and TRBJ1-5; 11 bases fit TRBD1. This receptor was taken from a male donor with ankylosing spondylitis or in good health (not recorded which). CDR3 amino acids: CAISESLGQGGQPQHF. CDR3 in DNA: TGTGCCATCAGTGAGTCGTTGGGACAGGGGGGGCAGCCCCAGCATTTT.